This T cell receptor beta chain was found in a study of blood T cell repertoires in COVID-19. Authors' methods: Counts of nucleated cells, estimated from reference gene primer amplification, were obtained. Repertoires were generated with immunoSEQ multiplex PCR, while TCRdb's copy carries only in-frame clones and drops some. D and trimming come from the DNA, and the V and J calls and clone size come from that table. Of around 35,000 clones listed, around 85% are singletons. This clone is a singleton in its sample. This CDR3 contains 17 residues. The V end was cut by 4 bases, the J end by 0 bases, with 13 bases between. Germline V gene sequence: CDR1 LGHDT, CDR2 YNNKEL (reference sequence).

This TCR was recovered from a human donor in a cohort sampled during active COVID-19. Sequenced: peripheral blood. V gene TRBV3-1 (or the pseudogene TRBV3-2) combines with J gene TRBJ2-6, with a tentative D call TRBD2 (5 bases). The CDR3 reads CASSRRVLNSGANVLTF. CDR3 in DNA: TGTGCCAGCAGCCGGCGGGTTCTAAACTCTGGGGCCAACGTCCTGACTTTC.